These 30 T cell receptor beta chains share one sample of origin, sequenced in a study of shared clonotypes between healthy human individuals. This table comes from immunoSEQ multiplex PCR, and its TCRdb copy is limited to in-frame clones, with some not included. Seen here are about 690,000 clones, about 92% observed once, and the top ten hold about 33%. The sample comprised memory CD8+ T cells from PBMCs. Subset denoted: CD45RO+ cells pooled with CCR7-negative TemRA cells. Source of these receptors: a man in his late teens or twenties in good health. Some clones in this sample may be carry-over from other donors' samples.

This clone showed up just once. The CDR3 nucleotides read TGTGCCAGCAGCTTCCCCCAACCGTTTGTCGCCGGGGAGCTGTTTTTT. Translation gives CASSFPQPFVAGELFF. The chain uses TRBV7-8 and TRBJ2-2; D is uncertain. The germline V gene encodes CDR1 SGHVS and CDR2 FQNEAQ. The CDR3 sequence is 16 residues long. V was shortened by 3 bases and J by 6 bases, with 17 bases between the two germline ends. Looking up the rest from reference TRBV7-8 and TRBJ2-2 gives the full variable domain: GAGVSQSPRYKVAKRGQDVALRCDPISGHVSLFWYQQALGQGPEFLTYFQNEAQLDKSGLPSDRFFAERPEGSVSTLKIQRTQQEDSAVYLCASSFPQPFVAGELFFGEGSRLTVL.

The V and J genes are TRBV27 and TRBJ2-1, with TRBD2 identical over 9 bases. J gave up 8 bases and V 3 bases, and 8 bases lay outside the gene matches. The CDR3 totals 15 residues. Germline CDR1 is MNHEY and CDR2 is SMNVEV (reference sequence). The CDR3 bases are TGTGCCAGCAGTTTTTGGCTAGCGGGGACCGATGAGCAGTTCTTC. This sequence encodes CASSFWLAGTDEQFF.

This clone was found a few times. In the same sample, other DNA sequences code for this CDR3. The chain uses TRBV7-9 and TRBJ1-5; possible D gene TRBD1, 5 bases. Trimming took off 4 bases at V and 0 bases at J, with 10 bases between the two ends. This CDR3 has 15 residues. CDR1 and CDR2 (germline): SEHNR, FQNEAQ (reference sequence). The CDR3 region has the DNA TGTGCCAGCAGCTCGGGGACGGCTAGCAATCAGCCCCAGCATTTT. Amino acids: CASSSGTASNQPQHF.

V and J are TRBV11-2 and TRBJ2-7, with TRBD2 matching 7 bases. This CDR3 comprises 17 residues. Germline CDR1 reads SGHAT; CDR2 reads FQNNGV. J lost 1 base, V lost 4 bases, and 13 bases had no gene match. CDR3: CASSYDSGASGSYEQYF. CDR3 coding DNA: TGTGCCAGCAGCTACGATTCCGGGGCTAGCGGTTCCTACGAGCAGTACTTC.

V is TRBV9 and J is TRBJ2-2; TRBD2 agrees at 9 bases. Germline-derived CDR1 and CDR2 are SGDLS and YYNGEE. This CDR3 has 16 residues. V lost 5 bases, J lost 3 bases, and 8 bases stayed unmatched. CDR3 bases: TGTGCCAGCAGTAGAGGGCTAGCGGGATACACCGGGGAGCTGTTTTTT. As protein: CASSRGLAGYTGELFF. The full variable domain, completed using reference TRBV9 and TRBJ2-2, is DSGVTQTPKHLITATGQRVTLRCSPRSGDLSVYWYQQSLDQGLQFLIQYYNGEERAKGNILERFSAQQFPDLHSELNLSSLELGDSALYFCASSRGLAGYTGELFFGEGSRLTVL.

V is TRBV7-9 and J is TRBJ2-7; D call uncertain. CDR1 SEHNR and CDR2 FQNEAQ come from the germline V gene (reference sequence). Trimming shortened V by 5 bases and J by 3 bases, and 17 bases separated the two germline ends. CDR3 length equals 15 residues. The CDR3 bases are TGTGCCAGCAGCCCCAATAATGAGCTACGCTACGAGCAGTACTTC. Residues: CASSPNNELRYEQYF.

The gene calls are TRBV6-5 and TRBJ2-7, with D uncertain. The germline V gene has CDR1 MNHEY and CDR2 SVGAGI. V lost 6 bases and J lost 3, with 6 bases in between. CDR3 size: 11 residues. In DNA, the CDR3 is TGTGCCAGCAGCTCCTTCTACGAGCAGTACTTC. It codes for CASSSFYEQYF.

V is TRBV28 and J is TRBJ2-1; 8 nucleotides align to TRBD1. The germline gives CDR1 MDHEN, CDR2 SYDVKM. The V and J ends lost 6 bases and 4 bases, in that order; junction bases with no gene match: 5. The CDR3 runs to 14 residues. In DNA, the CDR3 is TGTGCCAGCAGGGACAGGGTCACTTACAATGAGCAGTTCTTC. Translated: CASRDRVTYNEQFF.

The chain links TRBV7-8 to TRBJ2-7, with D uncertain. The CDR3 is 14 amino acids. Germline assignment: CDR1 SGHVS and CDR2 FQNEAQ. V was clipped by 4 bases and J by 6 bases, with 16 bases between them. The CDR3 here is CASSSTLTASEQYF. In DNA form, the CDR3 reads TGTGCCAGCAGCTCTACTTTGACGGCAAGCGAGCAGTACTTC.

The V and J genes are TRBV19 and TRBJ2-5, with 10 bases lining up with TRBD2. After removal of 5 bases from V and 3 bases from J, the junction contained 3 bases not matched to a gene. The CDR3 covers 14 residues. Looked up from germline, CDR1 is LNHDA and CDR2 is SQIVND (reference sequence). The CDR3 DNA reads as TGTGCCAGTAGTCGCGGACTAGCGGAAGAGACCCAGTACTTC. It is translated as CASSRGLAEETQYF.

The V and J genes are TRBV10-2 and TRBJ1-2; D is unresolved. The CDR3 is 14 residues long. V lost 3 bases, J lost 8 bases, and 16 bases lay in between. The V gene's germline CDR1 is WSHSY and CDR2 SAAADI. The CDR3: CASSENRESRGYTF. CDR3 bases: TGCGCCAGCAGTGAAAACAGAGAATCAAGGGGCTACACCTTC.

The CDR3 reads CASSEPGRDYEQYF. Written as DNA, the CDR3 is TGTGCCAGCAGTGAGCCGGGACGGGACTACGAGCAGTACTTC. This chain links TRBV28 with TRBJ2-5; D assignment may be TRBD1 or TRBD2 (5 bases each). The J call is uncertain, as TRBJ2-7 better fits the DNA end. This CDR3 contains 14 residues. Germline assignment: CDR1 MDHEN and CDR2 SYDVKM.

The V gene is TRBV11-2, the J gene TRBJ2-5; 11 nucleotides line up with TRBD2. With 2 bases clipped from V and 4 bases from J, the junction kept 6 bases outside the gene matches. The germline V gene encodes CDR1 SGHAT and CDR2 FQNNGV. The CDR3 covers 16 residues. As DNA, the CDR3 is TGTGCCAGCAGCTTACTAACTAGCGGGAGTCGAGAGACCCAGTACTTC. Translated: CASSLLTSGSRETQYF.

This chain uses TRBV28 with TRBJ1-2; 11 nucleotides agree with TRBD1. Germline V gives CDR1 MDHEN, CDR2 SYDVKM. V lost 6 bases and J lost 7; bases outside the gene matches: 10. This CDR3 contains 15 residues. Written as DNA, the CDR3 is TGTGCCAGCAGCCTAAGGGACAGGGGGTTAGTTGGCTACACCTTC. Residues: CASSLRDRGLVGYTF.

Note on this clone: This sample also contains other DNA sequences that code for the same CDR3. The chain is built from TRBV27 and TRBJ2-7; D gene ambiguous. This CDR3 is built from 13 residues. In germline, CDR1 is MNHEY, CDR2 SMNVEV (reference sequence). Deletions cut 3 bases from V and 2 bases from J, with 8 bases between. The CDR3 protein is CASSFGPTYEQYF. The CDR3 DNA sequence: TGTGCCAGCAGTTTTGGCCCCACCTACGAGCAGTACTTC.

This clone appeared once. V and J are TRBV4-1 and TRBJ2-7, with 8 bases matching TRBD1. The CDR3 loop spans 15 amino acids. Trimming removed 2 bases from V and 4 bases from J; junction bases left unmatched: 7. The V gene's germline CDR1 is MGHRA and CDR2 YSYEKL. The CDR3 is CASSQTAGGTYEQYF. The CDR3 coding sequence is TGCGCCAGCAGCCAAACCGCAGGGGGCACATACGAGCAGTACTTC.

This clone was seen a single time. The chain carries TRBV6-1 and TRBJ2-5, with D maybe TRBD1 (6 bases). V was shortened by 4 bases and J by 3 bases, with 9 bases between the two germline ends. The CDR3 runs to 13 residues. Germline assignment: CDR1 MNHNS and CDR2 SASEGT. CDR3 sequence reads: CASSADREETQYF. The CDR3 DNA is TGTGCCAGCAGTGCGGACAGAGAAGAGACCCAGTACTTC.

The chain has TRBV19 and TRBJ1-1; 12 positions agree with TRBD1. The CDR3 loop spans 16 amino acids. V shed 5 bases and J 6 bases; nucleotides not matched to a gene: 10. Germline V gives CDR1 LNHDA, CDR2 SQIVND (reference sequence). The CDR3, as DNA: TGTGCCAGTAGTGTCGGGACAGGGGGCCCTTATTCTGAAGCTTTCTTT. It specifies CASSVGTGGPYSEAFF.

The chain links TRBV5-5 to TRBJ2-7; D call uncertain. Germline loops: CDR1 SGHKS, CDR2 YYEKEE (reference sequence). V dropped 1 base and J dropped 4 bases, with 6 bases sitting between them. This CDR3 is built from 12 residues. CDR3 DNA: TGTGCCAGCAGCTTGAGGTATTACGAGCAGTACTTC. It specifies CASSLRYYEQYF.

The chain is built from TRBV27 and TRBJ1-2; D is unclear. This CDR3 region has 12 residues. V lost 5 bases to trimming and J lost 4 bases, with 8 bases between them. CDR1 is MNHEY, CDR2 SMNVEV, per germline (reference sequence). The CDR3 reads CASSTDGYGYTF. CDR3 sequence (DNA): TGTGCCAGCAGTACGGACGGCTATGGCTACACCTTC.

The chain carries TRBV7-8 and TRBJ1-5; D gene ambiguous. Trimming shortened V by 6 bases and J by 5 bases, and 14 bases separated the two germline ends. The CDR3 is made up of 14 amino acids. Germline-derived CDR1 and CDR2 are SGHVS and FQNEAQ. The CDR3: CASSRSPADQPQHF. CDR3 in DNA: TGTGCCAGCAGTCGAAGCCCGGCGGATCAGCCCCAGCATTTT.

This clone was detected only once. The chain uses TRBV7-9 and TRBJ2-3; 11 bases fit TRBD2. Losses at the gene ends were 4 bases for V and 3 bases for J; bases not matched to a gene: 6. Germline V gives CDR1 SEHNR, CDR2 FQNEAQ (reference sequence). The CDR3 runs 16 residues. The CDR3 loop reads CASSSTSGSGTDTQYF. For the CDR3, the DNA is TGTGCCAGCAGCTCTACTAGCGGGAGTGGAACAGATACGCAGTATTTT.

The chain carries TRBV27 and TRBJ2-7; 13 bases align to TRBD2. The closer fit of TRBJ2-1 to the DNA end suggests the J call may be wrong. Germline V gene data show CDR1 as MNHEY and CDR2 as SMNVEV (reference sequence). The CDR3 runs to 17 residues. The CDR3 sequence is CASSPTSGRAYPYEQFF. For the CDR3, the DNA is TGTGCCAGCAGTCCCACTAGCGGGAGGGCCTATCCCTACGAGCAGTTCTTC.

This sequence joins TRBV18 and TRBJ2-1, with 13 bases fitting TRBD2. Trimming cost V 5 bases and J 8 bases; bases outside gene matches: 3. This CDR3 has 14 amino acids. The V gene's germline CDR1 is KGHSH and CDR2 LQKENI. CDR3 sequence: CASSRTSGSDEQFF. In DNA form, the CDR3 reads TGTGCCAGCTCAAGGACTAGCGGGAGCGATGAGCAGTTCTTC.

The rearrangement links TRBV19 to TRBJ2-7; D is tentatively TRBD1 or TRBD2 (5 bases each). Trimming removed 9 bases at V and 6 bases at J, with 24 bases between. Per germline, CDR1 LNHDA and CDR2 SQIVND (reference sequence). This CDR3 region has 15 residues. The CDR3 sequence is CASKIFRDGPGEQYF. Here the CDR3 DNA reads TGTGCCAGCAAGATCTTTCGGGACGGCCCCGGCGAGCAGTACTTC.

Here the CDR3 reads CASSPRPGQINTGELFF. The CDR3 nucleotides read TGTGCCAGCAGCCCCCGACCGGGACAGATTAACACCGGGGAGCTGTTTTTT. The chain carries TRBV9 and TRBJ2-2; 7 nucleotides line up with TRBD1. In germline, CDR1 is SGDLS, CDR2 YYNGEE. V gave up 4 bases and J gave up 2 bases; unmatched junction bases: 11. The CDR3 is 17 residues long.

The chain joins TRBV27 to TRBJ2-7; 13 bases line up with TRBD2. The CDR3 contains 17 residues. The germline CDR1 and CDR2 sequences are MNHEY and SMNVEV (reference sequence). After removal of 4 bases from V and 3 bases from J, the junction contained 9 bases not matched to a gene. CDR3 residues: CASSSGLAGEAVYEQYF. The CDR3, as DNA: TGTGCCAGCAGTTCTGGACTAGCGGGAGAGGCTGTCTACGAGCAGTACTTC.

This clone was seen many times. The V and J genes are TRBV27 and TRBJ1-5, with TRBD1 as a possible D gene (6 bases). The CDR3 length is 14 residues. Germline V gene sequence: CDR1 MNHEY, CDR2 SMNVEV (reference sequence). Trimming took off 10 bases at V and 3 bases at J, with 16 bases between the two ends. The CDR3 sequence is CATQLGADNQPQHF. CDR3 bases: TGTGCCACCCAGCTGGGGGCTGACAATCAGCCCCAGCATTTT.

CDR3 residues: CASSVPRGRDTEAFF. The CDR3 DNA follows: TGTGCCAGCAGCGTTCCCCGGGGCAGGGACACTGAAGCTTTCTTT. V and J are TRBV9 and TRBJ1-1, with D tentatively TRBD1 (5 bases). This CDR3 spans 15 amino acids. V lost 2 bases and J lost 3, with 14 bases in between. Germline-derived CDR1 and CDR2 are SGDLS and YYNGEE.

CDR3 nucleotides: TGTGCCAGCATCCCCCCCAGGGCAGATTATAGCAATCAGCCCCAGCATTTT. This sequence encodes CASIPPRADYSNQPQHF. This chain links TRBV28 with TRBJ1-5, with TRBD1 as a possible D gene (5 bases). The CDR3 loop spans 17 amino acids. Trimming pared 7 bases from V and 0 bases from J, leaving 19 bases between. Germline CDR1 is MDHEN and CDR2 is SYDVKM.